Listed below are T cell receptor beta chains from one sample, sequenced in a study of CD8+CD57+ T cells in acquired aplastic anemia. TCRdb called the reads again in MiXCR, with one record for every CDR3 protein. The table includes roughly 220,000 distinct CDR3 sequences, 65% detected once. The sequencing input was sorted CD4+, CD8+, or CD8+CD57+ T cells (not recorded which) from PBMCs. The receptors shown here come from a human donor with aplastic anemia. CDR3s include the opening cysteine and the closing phenylalanine or tryptophan. The D gene is left open where the match is weak. Expanded clones get a size class; other rows say once, few or many, or leave the size out.

clone size: NA
J gene: TRBJ1-6
V gene: TRBV2
D gene: TRBD1
CDR3 DNA: TGTGCCAGCGGCTCGACAGGGGGCCTTTCACCCCTCCACTTT
CDR3 protein: CASGSTGGLSPLHF

clone size: NA
J gene: TRBJ2-3
V gene: TRBV19
D gene: TRBD2
CDR3 DNA: TGTGCCAGTAGTTTAATCCCCCTTACCGGGAGGAACACAGATACGAAGTATTTT
CDR3 protein: CASSLIPLTGRNTDTKYF

clone size: few
J gene: TRBJ2-7
V gene: TRBV7-6
D gene: TRBD2
CDR3 DNA: TGTGCCAGCAGCTTAGGCGGGGGGGCGCGGGAGCAGTACTTC
CDR3 protein: CASSLGGGAREQYF

clone size: NA
J gene: TRBJ2-7
V gene: TRBV7-9
D gene: TRBD1
CDR3 DNA: TGTGCCAGCAGCCAGACAGGGGATACCTACGAGCAGTACTTC
CDR3 protein: CASSQTGDTYEQYF

clone size: many
J gene: TRBJ2-2
V gene: TRBV2
D gene: NA
CDR3 DNA: TGTGCCAGCACCACCAGACCTAACACCGGGGAGCTGTTTTTT
CDR3 protein: CASTTRPNTGELFF

clone size: NA
J gene: TRBJ2-7
V gene: TRBV5-1
D gene: TRBD1
CDR3 DNA: TGCGCCAGCAGCTCCGGGACAGGGGGCTACGAGCAGTACTTC
CDR3 protein: CASSSGTGGYEQYF

clone size: NA
J gene: TRBJ1-4
V gene: TRBV9
D gene: NA
CDR3 DNA: TGTGCCAGCAGCCCCCATAACCGTGGTCCAGAAAAACTGTTTTTT
CDR3 protein: CASSPHNRGPEKLFF

clone size: NA
J gene: TRBJ2-7
V gene: TRBV6-1
D gene: NA
CDR3 DNA: TGTGCCAGCGGCTTCCCGGAGCAGTACTTC
CDR3 protein: CASGFPEQYF

clone size: NA
J gene: TRBJ1-2
V gene: TRBV14
D gene: TRBD1
CDR3 DNA: TGTGCCAGCAGCCGGGGACAGGGTTTCGATGGCTACACCTTC
CDR3 protein: CASSRGQGFDGYTF

clone size: few
J gene: TRBJ2-2
V gene: TRBV10-3
D gene: TRBD2
CDR3 DNA: TGTGCCATCGAAGCGGGGGGCACCGGGGAGCTGTTTTTT
CDR3 protein: CAIEAGGTGELFF

clone size: NA
J gene: TRBJ2-2
V gene: TRBV3-1
D gene: NA
CDR3 DNA: TGTGCCAGCAGCCCCGGTACGGGTCGGACCGGGGAGCTGTTTTTT
CDR3 protein: CASSPGTGRTGELFF

clone size: NA
J gene: TRBJ1-2
V gene: TRBV9
D gene: NA
CDR3 DNA: TGTGCCAGCAGCGTAGCGGGGAGGCATGGCTACACCTTC
CDR3 protein: CASSVAGRHGYTF

clone size: NA
J gene: TRBJ2-3
V gene: TRBV7-3
D gene: NA
CDR3 DNA: TGTGCCAGCAGCTCTTCTGCGGGGGCGAACACAGATACGCAGTATTTT
CDR3 protein: CASSSSAGANTDTQYF

clone size: NA
J gene: TRBJ2-7
V gene: TRBV12-3/TRBV12-4
D gene: TRBD2
CDR3 DNA: TGTGCCAGCAGTGGGATAGCGGGGTTCTACGAGCAGTACTTC
CDR3 protein: CASSGIAGFYEQYF

clone size: NA
J gene: TRBJ2-3
V gene: TRBV10-3
D gene: TRBD1
CDR3 DNA: TGTGCCATCAGGGCAGGGGGAGCAGCAGATACGCAGTATTTT
CDR3 protein: CAIRAGGAADTQYF

clone size: NA
J gene: TRBJ1-1
V gene: TRBV15
D gene: NA
CDR3 DNA: TGTGCCCCGCCTGTGCAAGCTTTCTTT
CDR3 protein: CAPPVQAFF

clone size: NA
J gene: TRBJ1-4
V gene: TRBV19
D gene: NA
CDR3 DNA: TGTGCCAGTAGTGCCTCCGACGGCATTCACAATGAAAAACTGTTTTTT
CDR3 protein: CASSASDGIHNEKLFF

clone size: NA
J gene: TRBJ2-5
V gene: TRBV7-9
D gene: TRBD1
CDR3 DNA: TGTGCCAGCTCACCGGCGACAGGGGGGGAATCCGGAGAGACCCAGTACTTC
CDR3 protein: CASSPATGGESGETQYF

clone size: NA
J gene: TRBJ2-7
V gene: TRBV18
D gene: NA
CDR3 DNA: TGTGCCAGCTCAGAGGTAGCGACAGATTCCTACGAGCAGTACTTC
CDR3 protein: CASSEVATDSYEQYF

clone size: NA
J gene: TRBJ1-3
V gene: TRBV19
D gene: NA
CDR3 DNA: TGTGCCAGTATTGCGGGGAAAACTGGAAACACCATATATTTT
CDR3 protein: CASIAGKTGNTIYF

clone size: NA
J gene: TRBJ2-5
V gene: TRBV10-3
D gene: NA
CDR3 DNA: TGTGCCATCAGTGAAGGGGCGCGGGAGACCCAGTACTTC
CDR3 protein: CAISEGARETQYF

clone size: NA
J gene: TRBJ1-1
V gene: TRBV7-2
D gene: NA
CDR3 DNA: TGTGCCAGCACAGCAGCGAACACTGAAGCTTTCTTT
CDR3 protein: CASTAANTEAFF

clone size: NA
J gene: TRBJ2-7
V gene: TRBV25-1
D gene: NA
CDR3 DNA: TGTGCCAGCAGTGAATACTATAACTCCTACGAGCAGTACTTC
CDR3 protein: CASSEYYNSYEQYF

clone size: NA
J gene: TRBJ2-7
V gene: TRBV6-5
D gene: NA
CDR3 DNA: TGTGCCAGCAGCCGCCGACAGGCCCGCACCTACGAGCAGTACTTC
CDR3 protein: CASSRRQARTYEQYF

clone size: NA
J gene: TRBJ2-4
V gene: TRBV2
D gene: TRBD2
CDR3 DNA: TGTGCCAGGCGACTAGCGGGAGAGGCCAAAAACATTCAGTACTTC
CDR3 protein: CARRLAGEAKNIQYF

clone size: many
J gene: TRBJ2-7
V gene: TRBV3-1
D gene: TRBD2
CDR3 DNA: TGTGCCAGCAGCCAAGATCGGACTAGCCTCTACGAGCAGTACTTC
CDR3 protein: CASSQDRTSLYEQYF

clone size: NA
J gene: TRBJ1-5
V gene: TRBV2
D gene: NA
CDR3 DNA: TGTGCCAGCAGACAGGGCCGCGAGGATCAGCCCCAGCATTTT
CDR3 protein: CASRQGREDQPQHF

clone size: few
J gene: TRBJ1-6
V gene: TRBV20-1
D gene: TRBD1
CDR3 DNA: TGCAGTGCTTACGGACAGGGGAAAGGGTCACCCCTCCACTTT
CDR3 protein: CSAYGQGKGSPLHF

clone size: NA
J gene: TRBJ1-2
V gene: TRBV20-1
D gene: TRBD1
CDR3 DNA: TGCAGTGCTAGGACAGGGCGCAGCTATGGCTACACCTTC
CDR3 protein: CSARTGRSYGYTF

clone size: NA
J gene: TRBJ2-2
V gene: TRBV10-3
D gene: NA
CDR3 DNA: TGTGCCAGCAGCGGCGGGGACGTCGGGGATGAGGTCGGGGGGCTGCTTTTT
CDR3 protein: CASSGGDVGDEVGGLLF

clone size: once
J gene: TRBJ2-3
V gene: TRBV19
D gene: TRBD1
CDR3 DNA: TGTGCCAGTAGTACAAAGGGGGCACCAGATACGCAGTATTTT
CDR3 protein: CASSTKGAPDTQYF

clone size: NA
J gene: TRBJ2-5
V gene: TRBV7-8
D gene: TRBD2
CDR3 DNA: TGTGCCAGCAGCCTTAGGACTAGCGGGAGGCTTGAGACCCAGTACTTC
CDR3 protein: CASSLRTSGRLETQYF

clone size: NA
J gene: TRBJ2-2
V gene: TRBV7-2
D gene: TRBD2
CDR3 DNA: TGTGCCAGCAGCTTTCTAGCGGGTACGAACACCGGGGAGCTGTTTTTT
CDR3 protein: CASSFLAGTNTGELFF

clone size: NA
J gene: TRBJ1-4
V gene: TRBV10-3
D gene: TRBD1
CDR3 DNA: TGTGCCATCAGTGATCGGACAGGGGGCAAGGCTAATGAAAAACTGTTTTTT
CDR3 protein: CAISDRTGGKANEKLFF

clone size: NA
J gene: TRBJ1-6
V gene: TRBV25-1
D gene: NA
CDR3 DNA: TGTGCCAGCAGTGAATCCGACCCGTATTCACCCCTCCACTTT
CDR3 protein: CASSESDPYSPLHF

clone size: NA
J gene: TRBJ1-1
V gene: TRBV29-1
D gene: NA
CDR3 DNA: TGCAGCGTTGGTAACACTGAAGCTTTCTTT
CDR3 protein: CSVGNTEAFF

clone size: NA
J gene: TRBJ1-4
V gene: TRBV19
D gene: NA
CDR3 DNA: TGTGCCAGTAGTATGGGTCCGGGGTCAAATGAAAAACTGTTTTTT
CDR3 protein: CASSMGPGSNEKLFF

clone size: NA
J gene: TRBJ1-2
V gene: TRBV29-1
D gene: NA
CDR3 DNA: TGCGGGACCTGGACAGCCAACTATGGCTACACCTTC
CDR3 protein: CGTWTANYGYTF

clone size: NA
J gene: TRBJ1-2
V gene: TRBV2
D gene: NA
CDR3 DNA: TGTGCCAGCAGTGAAGTCCAGGGTCCCTATGGCTACACCTTC
CDR3 protein: CASSEVQGPYGYTF

clone size: many
J gene: TRBJ2-2
V gene: TRBV7-8
D gene: NA
CDR3 DNA: TGTGCCAGCAGCCCGAGAACAGGGCCTGCGAACACCGGGGAGCTGTTTTTT
CDR3 protein: CASSPRTGPANTGELFF

clone size: NA
J gene: TRBJ2-5
V gene: TRBV10-3
D gene: TRBD1
CDR3 DNA: TGTGCCATCAGTGAGGGGACAGGGGGGCAAGAGACCCAGTACTTC
CDR3 protein: CAISEGTGGQETQYF

clone size: NA
J gene: TRBJ2-5
V gene: TRBV6-1
D gene: NA
CDR3 DNA: TGTGCCAGCAGCAGGTCCGGGGCAGGGGAAGAGACCCAGTACTTC
CDR3 protein: CASSRSGAGEETQYF

clone size: few
J gene: TRBJ1-6
V gene: TRBV20-1
D gene: NA
CDR3 DNA: TGCAGTGCGGCGCGGGGACCGAATAATTCACCCCTCCACTTT
CDR3 protein: CSAARGPNNSPLHF

clone size: NA
J gene: TRBJ2-1
V gene: TRBV2
D gene: TRBD2
CDR3 DNA: TGTGCCAGCAGTGGCGAACTAGCGGGAAGTGAGCAGTTCTTC
CDR3 protein: CASSGELAGSEQFF

clone size: few
J gene: TRBJ2-7
V gene: TRBV11-1
D gene: NA
CDR3 DNA: TGTGCCAGCAGCTTAGCGGAAATCGAGCAGTACTTC
CDR3 protein: CASSLAEIEQYF